The 30 T cell receptor beta chains below come from one sample, sequenced in a study of T cell responses to AZD1222 COVID-19 vaccine. Generated by immunoSEQ multiplex PCR, the TCRdb table keeps only in-frame clones and is missing some. The table records 150,000 to 200,000 clones, approximately 86% of them present only once. The sequencing used peripheral blood, collected on day 0 of AZD1222 vaccination. The receptors derive from an adult in good health.

This chain uses TRBV10-3 with TRBJ2-2; the D gene could be TRBD1 or TRBD2 (6 bases each). V was clipped by 11 bases and J by 1 base, with 11 bases between them. There are 13 residues in the CDR3. Germline CDR1 ENHRY, CDR2 SYGVKD. The CDR3 sequence is CASGGRNTGELFF. The DNA for the CDR3 is TGTGCCTCCGGGGGCAGGAACACCGGGGAGCTGTTTTTT.

The J gene is TRBJ2-3, the V gene TRBV20-1; D remains ambiguous. V gave up 6 bases and J gave up 6 bases, with 10 bases separating them. The CDR3 covers 11 residues. Germline V gene sequence: CDR1 DFQATT, CDR2 SNEGSKA (reference sequence). CDR3 residues: CSAQAPDTQYF. CDR3 nucleotides: TGCAGTGCCCAAGCTCCGGATACGCAGTATTTT.

The chain combines TRBV7-6 with TRBJ2-2, with 9 bases fitting TRBD2. CDR1 and CDR2 (germline): SGHVS, FNYEAQ. The ends lost 1 base at V and 6 bases at J; junction bases unmatched: 12. The CDR3 sequence is 18 residues long. For the CDR3, the DNA is TGTGCCAGCAGCTTAGAAATTTCCGGCGGGGGGGCGGCCGGGGAGCTGTTTTTT. Amino acids: CASSLEISGGGAAGELFF.

The chain links TRBV30 to TRBJ1-1; 8 positions match TRBD1. The trim removed 4 bases at V and 1 base at J, leaving 2 bases unmatched. The CDR3 spans 13 residues. From germline, CDR1 is GTSNPN and CDR2 SVGIG (reference sequence). Here the CDR3 DNA reads TGTGCCTGGACCGGACAGGGGAACACTGAAGCTTTCTTT. This translates into CAWTGQGNTEAFF. Complete variable domain (other parts from reference TRBV30 and TRBJ1-1): SQTIHQWPATLVQPVGSPLSLECTVEGTSNPNLYWYRQAAGRGLQLLFYSVGIGQISSEVPQNLSASRPQDRQFILSSKKLLLSDSGFYLCAWTGQGNTEAFFGQGTRLTVV.

The V call is TRBV2, the J call TRBJ1-4, with 8 nucleotides matching TRBD1. The CDR3 length is 14 residues. Germline V gene lookup returns CDR1 SNHLY and CDR2 FYNNEI. Trimming at V came to 4 bases and at J to 11 bases, leaving 9 bases not matched to a gene. CDR3: CASSGPGQVFKLFF. CDR3 DNA: TGTGCCAGCAGTGGGCCGGGACAGGTGTTCAAACTGTTTTTT.

The chain carries TRBV2 and TRBJ2-1, with TRBD2 as a possible D gene (7 bases). Trimming stripped 7 bases from V and 9 bases from J, with 19 bases between. From germline, CDR1 is SNHLY and CDR2 FYNNEI. The CDR3 extends over 14 amino acids. The CDR3 bases are TGTGCCAGCACCCGGGCGGGGGCAACCGGTGAGCAGTTCTTC. Its protein is CASTRAGATGEQFF.

Here the CDR3 reads CAISEEAGGRDEQYF. The CDR3 DNA is TGTGCCATCAGTGAAGAAGCGGGGGGCAGGGACGAGCAGTACTTC. The gene calls are TRBV10-3 and TRBJ2-7, with TRBD2 matching over 9 bases. The CDR3 loop spans 15 amino acids. The germline CDR1 and CDR2 sequences are ENHRY and SYGVKD. V trimming: 3 bases; J trimming: 5 bases; junction bases outside the gene matches: 8.

A few counts support this clone. The chain links TRBV28 to TRBJ2-2; TRBD2 aligns across 7 bases. The length of the CDR3 is 20 residues. Unmatched junction bases numbered 23, after V lost 5 bases and J lost 5 bases. Germline V gene data show CDR1 as MDHEN and CDR2 as SYDVKM. Here the CDR3 reads CASSPYRGRDQRGATGELFF. Here the CDR3 DNA reads TGTGCCAGCAGTCCATACCGCGGGAGAGACCAGAGAGGGGCAACCGGGGAGCTGTTTTTT.

The chain has TRBV3-1 (or the pseudogene TRBV3-2) and TRBJ1-1; 8 bases match TRBD1. The CDR3 extends over 15 amino acids. The germline gives CDR1 LGHDT, CDR2 YNNKEL (reference sequence). J gave up 0 bases and V 2 bases, and 2 bases lay outside the gene matches. The DNA for the CDR3 is TGTGCCAGCAGCCAATGGGACAGGTTGAACACTGAAGCTTTCTTT. Translating it yields CASSQWDRLNTEAFF.

The rearrangement joins TRBV14 to TRBJ2-7, with 7 bases identical to TRBD1. CDR3 length: 14 amino acids. CDR1 is SGHDN, CDR2 FVKESK, per germline. V lost 2 bases to trimming and J lost 3 bases; unmatched junction nucleotides: 4. The CDR3 is CASSQLDRFYEQYF. DNA for the CDR3: TGTGCCAGCAGCCAACTGGACAGGTTCTACGAGCAGTACTTC.

The chain employs TRBV5-1 and TRBJ1-5; D perhaps matches TRBD1 (6 bases). V was shortened by 4 bases and J by 7 bases, with 12 bases between the two germline ends. The CDR3 runs to 13 residues. Germline V gives CDR1 SGHRS, CDR2 YFSETQ. CDR3 residues: CASSPDSKQPQHF. CDR3 in DNA: TGCGCCAGCAGCCCGGACAGTAAACAGCCCCAGCATTTT.

This sequence joins TRBV6-5 and TRBJ2-2, with 8 bases identical to TRBD2. Trimming cost V 8 bases and J 5 bases; bases outside gene matches: 10. Germline loops: CDR1 MNHEY, CDR2 SVGAGI. The CDR3 is 15 amino acids. CDR3 coding DNA: TGTGCCAGCCGCACGGGGGGGGCGGAAACCGGGGAGCTGTTTTTT. This codes for CASRTGGAETGELFF.

The gene calls are TRBV7-9 and TRBJ1-2; 9 bases line up with TRBD1. From germline, CDR1 is SEHNR and CDR2 FQNEAQ (reference sequence). The V gene end was trimmed by 5 bases and the J gene end by 7 bases; junction bases not matched to a gene: 8. This CDR3 contains 14 residues. The CDR3: CASSETGTGIGYTF. The CDR3, as DNA: TGTGCCAGCAGCGAAACCGGGACAGGGATTGGCTACACCTTC.

V and J are TRBV7-9 and TRBJ2-5, with 7 bases identical to TRBD1. V trimming: 2 bases; J trimming: 3 bases; junction bases outside the gene matches: 6. CDR3 length: 15 amino acids. Per germline, CDR1 SEHNR and CDR2 FQNEAQ (reference sequence). CDR3 in DNA: TGTGCCAGCAGCTTACTCGGGACAGAGAAAGAGACCCAGTACTTC. Its protein product is CASSLLGTEKETQYF.

The chain uses TRBV7-2 and TRBJ2-2; 12 nucleotides agree with TRBD1. The CDR3 is 15 amino acids. From germline, CDR1 is SGHTA and CDR2 FQGNSA. Trimming took 4 bases from V and 8 from J; bases not matched to a gene: 5. The CDR3, as DNA: TGTGCCAGCAGCTCCCGGGACAGGGGGCCGGGGGAGCTGTTTTTT. It encodes CASSSRDRGPGELFF.

This sequence joins TRBV18 and TRBJ2-7; 9 bases agree with TRBD1. This CDR3 contains 15 residues. The V gene end was trimmed by 8 bases and the J gene end by 0 bases; junction bases not matched to a gene: 8. Germline V gene lookup returns CDR1 KGHSH and CDR2 LQKENI. CDR3 bases: TGTGCCAGCAGTACAGGGACAGGGAGCTCCTACGAGCAGTACTTC. Translated, it gives CASSTGTGSSYEQYF. Full variable domain (outside the CDR3, taken from reference TRBV18 and TRBJ2-7): NAGVMQNPRHLVRRRGQEARLRCSPMKGHSHVYWYRQLPEEGLKFMVYLQKENIIDESGMPKERFSAEFPKEGPSILRIQQVVRGDSAAYFCASSTGTGSSYEQYFGPGTRLTVT.

The chain couples TRBV28 to TRBJ2-3, with D perhaps matching TRBD1 or TRBD2 (5 bases each). CDR3 size: 14 residues. CDR1 MDHEN and CDR2 SYDVKM come from the germline V gene. V lost 6 bases, J lost 2 bases, and 12 bases lay in between. CDR3 amino acids: CASRTPGPTDTQYF. As DNA, the CDR3 is TGTGCCAGCAGAACTCCGGGACCCACAGATACGCAGTATTTT.

On this clone: One end of the junction varies from germline; a read error may be responsible. This chain joins TRBV29-1 and TRBJ1-1; 7 bases map to TRBD1. Germline CDR1 reads SQVTM; CDR2 reads ANQGSEA. The CDR3 runs to 13 residues. CDR3 loop: CSVSGGRGTEAFF. In DNA, the CDR3 is TGTAGCGTTTCAGGGGGGCGGGGCACTGAAGCTTTCTTT.

The chain couples TRBV19 to TRBJ1-2; tentative D call: TRBD1 (6 bases). CDR1 is LNHDA, CDR2 SQIVND, per germline (reference sequence). Trimming stripped 5 bases from V and 6 bases from J, with 13 bases between. The CDR3 is 13 residues long. The CDR3 spells CASSATGSNGYTF. In DNA form, the CDR3 reads TGTGCCAGTAGTGCCACAGGGTCGAATGGCTACACCTTC.

The chain links TRBV30 to TRBJ1-2, with a tentative D call TRBD1 (5 bases). Germline V gives CDR1 GTSNPN, CDR2 SVGIG (reference sequence). CDR3 length equals 12 residues. Trimming took 5 bases from V and 6 from J, leaving 13 bases between them. DNA for the CDR3: TGTGCCTGGTCTTCCGGGACGGATGGCTACACCTTC. Translating gives CAWSSGTDGYTF.

The rearrangement links TRBV4-1 to TRBJ1-2; D may be TRBD1 (5 bases). V lost 2 bases and J 4 bases, leaving 11 bases between the germline ends. The CDR3 consists of 14 residues. The germline V gene has CDR1 MGHRA and CDR2 YSYEKL. Written as DNA, the CDR3 is TGCGCCAGCAGCCAATTGGGACTGATCTATGGCTACACCTTC. This translates into CASSQLGLIYGYTF.

This clone showed up many times. The chain is built from TRBV14 and TRBJ1-2; maybe TRBD1 (5 bases). Germline V gene data show CDR1 as SGHDN and CDR2 as FVKESK. The CDR3 is 14 residues long. V was shortened by 0 bases and J by 7 bases, with 12 bases between the two germline ends. CDR3 amino acids: CASSQEGRGGGYTF. CDR3 DNA: TGTGCCAGCAGCCAAGAGGGCCGGGGCGGTGGCTACACCTTC.

The rearrangement joins TRBV3-1 (or the pseudogene TRBV3-2) to TRBJ2-7, with D maybe TRBD1 (8 bases). Germline V lookup: CDR1 LGHDT, CDR2 YNNKEL (reference sequence). CDR3 length: 17 amino acids. Trimming took 0 bases from V and 2 from J, leaving 17 bases between them. The CDR3 bases are TGTGCCAGCAGCCAAGACCCGACAGGGGAGGGCCCCTACGAGCAGTACTTC. Translated, it gives CASSQDPTGEGPYEQYF.

With respect to this clone: One end of the junction is discordant with germline, which a read error may explain. This rearrangement joins TRBV5-1 to TRBJ1-1; D is possibly TRBD1 (6 bases). The CDR3 extends over 14 amino acids. The germline gives CDR1 SGHRS, CDR2 YFSETQ. In nucleotides, the CDR3 is TGCGCCAGCAGCCTAATCCAGGGGAACGCTGAAGCTTTCTTT. It specifies CASSLIQGNAEAFF.

This clone showed up just once. This chain uses TRBV7-2 with TRBJ2-7; D is ambiguous. The length of the CDR3 is 13 residues. Germline V CDR1 and CDR2: SGHTA, FQGNSA. Trimming pared 5 bases from V and 3 bases from J, leaving 11 bases between. CDR3 sequence: CASSKVPYYEQYF. CDR3 coding DNA: TGTGCCAGCAGCAAAGTCCCCTACTACGAGCAGTACTTC.

The chain recombines TRBV7-2 with TRBJ2-7, with a tentative D call TRBD1 (5 bases). V lost 7 bases, J lost 3 bases, and 19 bases lay in between. The CDR3 spans 15 residues. CDR1 and CDR2 from the germline V gene are SGHTA and FQGNSA. In DNA form, the CDR3 reads TGTGCCAGCAACCTCAATACAGACAGAAACTACGAGCAGTACTTC. As protein: CASNLNTDRNYEQYF.

The chain is built from TRBV15 and TRBJ1-4; D gene ambiguous. The ends were cut back, 0 bases at V and 3 bases at J, with 11 bases in the middle. Germline V gene data show CDR1 as LNHNV and CDR2 as YYDKDF (reference sequence). This CDR3 comprises 16 residues. The CDR3 region is CATSRDLSGSNEKLFF. The CDR3 region has the DNA TGTGCCACCAGCAGAGATCTCTCGGGATCTAATGAAAAACTGTTTTTT.

The V and J genes are TRBV5-1 and TRBJ1-1, with D unclear. Germline CDR1 and CDR2: SGHRS and YFSETQ. This CDR3 comprises 15 residues. Trimming took off 0 bases at V and 3 bases at J, with 12 bases between the two ends. CDR3 region: CASSLVSQGDTEAFF. The CDR3 coding sequence is TGCGCCAGCAGCTTGGTATCACAAGGAGACACTGAAGCTTTCTTT.

V gene TRBV7-9 combines with J gene TRBJ1-2; D remains unclear. This CDR3 contains 14 residues. Germline loops: CDR1 SEHNR, CDR2 FQNEAQ (reference sequence). V lost 7 bases, J lost 4 bases, and 16 bases lay in between. The CDR3 DNA follows: TGTGCCAGCACCCCTCCCGGGTACCGCTATGGCTACACCTTC. Encoded protein: CASTPPGYRYGYTF. Drawing the rest from reference TRBV7-9 and TRBJ1-2, the complete variable domain is DTGVSQNPRHKITKRGQNVTFRCDPISEHNRLYWYRQTLGQGPEFLTYFQNEAQLEKSRLLSDRFSAERPKGSFSTLEIQRTEQGDSAMYLCASTPPGYRYGYTFGSGTRLTVV.

This clone was seen only a few times. This chain joins TRBV7-3 and TRBJ2-1; D is possibly TRBD1 or TRBD2 (5 bases each). Per the germline V gene, CDR1 is SGHTA and CDR2 is FQGTGA. Between the trimmed V and J ends, which lost 5 bases and 1 base, there was a span of 18 bases. This CDR3 has 17 residues. The CDR3 reads CASSARAVPGSYNEQFF. The CDR3 DNA is TGTGCCAGCAGCGCGCGGGCAGTACCAGGGTCCTACAATGAGCAGTTCTTC. Drawing the rest from reference TRBV7-3 and TRBJ2-1, the complete variable domain is GAGVSQTPSNKVTEKGKYVELRCDPISGHTALYWYRQSLGQGPEFLIYFQGTGAADDSGLPNDRFFAVRPEGSVSTLKIQRTERGDSAVYLCASSARAVPGSYNEQFFGPGTRLTVL.